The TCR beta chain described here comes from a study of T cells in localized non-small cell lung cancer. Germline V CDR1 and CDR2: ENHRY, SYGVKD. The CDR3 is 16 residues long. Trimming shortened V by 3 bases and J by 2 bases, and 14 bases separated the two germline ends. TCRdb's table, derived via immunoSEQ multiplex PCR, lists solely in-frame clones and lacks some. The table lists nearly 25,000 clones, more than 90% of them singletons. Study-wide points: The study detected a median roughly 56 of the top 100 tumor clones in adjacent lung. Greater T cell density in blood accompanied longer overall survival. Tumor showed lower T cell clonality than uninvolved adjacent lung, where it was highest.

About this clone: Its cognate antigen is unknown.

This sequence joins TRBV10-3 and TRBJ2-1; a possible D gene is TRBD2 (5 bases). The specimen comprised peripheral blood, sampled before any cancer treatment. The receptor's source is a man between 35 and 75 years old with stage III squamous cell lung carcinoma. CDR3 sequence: CAISELGEGTYNEQFF. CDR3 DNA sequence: TGTGCCATCAGTGAATTGGGAGAGGGCACCTACAATGAGCAGTTCTTC.